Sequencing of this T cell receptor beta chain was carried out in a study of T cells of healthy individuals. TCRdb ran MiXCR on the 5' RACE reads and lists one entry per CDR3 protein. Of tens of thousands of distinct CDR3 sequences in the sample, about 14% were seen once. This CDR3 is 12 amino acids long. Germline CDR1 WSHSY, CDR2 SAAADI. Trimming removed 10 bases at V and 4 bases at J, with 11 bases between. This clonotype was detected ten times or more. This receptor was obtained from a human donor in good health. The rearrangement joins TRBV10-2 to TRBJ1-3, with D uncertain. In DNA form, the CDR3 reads TGCGCCACCTCCCAAGCCGGAAACACCATATATTTT. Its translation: CATSQAGNTIYF.